This TCR beta chain was sequenced for a study of shared T cell receptors in the human thymus. Germline V gene data show CDR1 as SGHDT and CDR2 as YYEEEE. The CDR3 runs 17 residues. V shed 0 bases, J shed 0 bases, and the junction held 8 bases outside the gene matches. Only in-frame clones appear in the TCRdb table, and some are missing; sequencing was by immunoSEQ multiplex PCR. The sample has roughly 700,000 clones; roughly 90% are singletons. This sample was also put to use in a study of human thymus T cells. According to that study: During corrective heart surgery, resections were taken, and the thymus tissue came from them. Seemingly biased V and J gene usage marked thymic and blood repertoires.

The receptor was isolated from a boy younger than two with a congenital heart defect. What was sequenced was thymocytes. This chain links TRBV5-6 with TRBJ2-5, with 7 positions matching TRBD1. The CDR3 loop is CASSLGWDRPYQETQYF. The CDR3 DNA reads as TGTGCCAGCAGCTTGGGGTGGGACAGACCTTACCAAGAGACCCAGTACTTC. The full variable domain, completed using reference TRBV5-6 and TRBJ2-5, is DAGVTQSPTHLIKTRGQQVTLRCSPKSGHDTVSWYQQALGQGPQFIFQYYEEEERQRGNFPDRFSGHQFPNYSSELNVNALLLGDSALYLCASSLGWDRPYQETQYFGPGTRLLVL.